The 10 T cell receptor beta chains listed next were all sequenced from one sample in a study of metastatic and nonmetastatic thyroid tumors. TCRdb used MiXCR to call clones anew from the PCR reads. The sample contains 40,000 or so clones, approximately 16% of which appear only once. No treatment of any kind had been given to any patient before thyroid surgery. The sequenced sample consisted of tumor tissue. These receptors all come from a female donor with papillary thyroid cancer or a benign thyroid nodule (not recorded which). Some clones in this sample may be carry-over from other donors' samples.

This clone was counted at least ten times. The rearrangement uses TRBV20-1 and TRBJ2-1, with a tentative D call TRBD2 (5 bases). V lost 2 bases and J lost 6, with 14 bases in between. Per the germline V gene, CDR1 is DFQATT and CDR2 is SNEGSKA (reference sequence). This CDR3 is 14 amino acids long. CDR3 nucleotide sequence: TGCAGTGCTAGATTGATTTCGCTAGCCAATGAGCAGTTCTTC. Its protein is CSARLISLANEQFF.

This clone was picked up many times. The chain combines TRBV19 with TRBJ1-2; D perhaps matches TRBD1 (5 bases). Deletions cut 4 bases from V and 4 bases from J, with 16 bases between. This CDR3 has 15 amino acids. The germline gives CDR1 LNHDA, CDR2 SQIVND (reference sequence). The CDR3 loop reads CASSRDQGSGYGYTF. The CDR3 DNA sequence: TGTGCCAGTAGTAGGGATCAGGGCTCGGGCTATGGCTACACCTTC.

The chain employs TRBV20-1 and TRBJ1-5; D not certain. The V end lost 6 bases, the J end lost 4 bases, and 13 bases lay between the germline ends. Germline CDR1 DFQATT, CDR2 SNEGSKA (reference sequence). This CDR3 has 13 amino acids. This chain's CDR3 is CSAAQCVNQPQHF. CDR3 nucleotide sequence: TGCAGTGCGGCGCAGTGTGTAAATCAGCCCCAGCATTTT.

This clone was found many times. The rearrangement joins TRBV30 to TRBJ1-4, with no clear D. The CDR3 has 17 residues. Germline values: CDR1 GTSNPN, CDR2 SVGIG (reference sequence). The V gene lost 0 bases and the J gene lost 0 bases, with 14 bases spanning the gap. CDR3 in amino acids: CAWSVLSILATNEKLFF. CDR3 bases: TGTGCCTGGAGTGTACTGAGCATACTTGCAACTAATGAAAAACTGTTTTTT.

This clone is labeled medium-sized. The CDR3 DNA is TGTGCCAGCAGGCTAGCGGGAGGGCCGTCCTACAATGAGCAGTTCTTC. Protein product: CASRLAGGPSYNEQFF. The V call is TRBV6-2 or TRBV6-3, the J call TRBJ2-1; 12 bases map to TRBD2. Germline trimming cut 6 bases from V and 1 base from J; bases unmatched to any gene: 4. Looked up from germline, CDR1 is MNHEY and CDR2 is SVGEGT. This CDR3 is built from 16 residues.

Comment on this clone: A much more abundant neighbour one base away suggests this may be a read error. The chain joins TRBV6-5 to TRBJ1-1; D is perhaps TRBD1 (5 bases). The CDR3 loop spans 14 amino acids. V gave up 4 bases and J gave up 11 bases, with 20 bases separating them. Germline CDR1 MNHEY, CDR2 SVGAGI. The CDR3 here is CASSSTGTVGRAFF. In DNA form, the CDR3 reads TGTGCCAGCAGTTCCACCGGGACGGTCGGTAGGGCTTTCTTT.

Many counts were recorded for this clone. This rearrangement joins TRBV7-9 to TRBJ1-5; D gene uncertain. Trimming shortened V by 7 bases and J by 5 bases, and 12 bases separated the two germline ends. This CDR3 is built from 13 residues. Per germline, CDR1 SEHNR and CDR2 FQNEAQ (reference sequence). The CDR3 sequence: CASTTEADQPQHF. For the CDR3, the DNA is TGTGCCAGCACAACCGAGGCGGATCAGCCCCAGCATTTT.

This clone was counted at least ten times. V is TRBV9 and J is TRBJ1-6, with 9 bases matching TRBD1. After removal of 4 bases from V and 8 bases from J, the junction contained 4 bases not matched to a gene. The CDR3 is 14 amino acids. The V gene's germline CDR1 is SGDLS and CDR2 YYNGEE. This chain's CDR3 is CASSSDRGDSPLHF. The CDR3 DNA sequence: TGTGCCAGCAGCTCCGACAGGGGGGATTCACCCCTCCACTTT.

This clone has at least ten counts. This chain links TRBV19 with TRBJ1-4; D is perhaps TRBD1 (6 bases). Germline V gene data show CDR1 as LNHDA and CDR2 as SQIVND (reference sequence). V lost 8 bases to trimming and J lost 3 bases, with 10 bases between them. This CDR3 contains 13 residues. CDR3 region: CASGGRANEKLFF. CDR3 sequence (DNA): TGTGCCAGTGGGGGGCGAGCTAATGAAAAACTGTTTTTT.

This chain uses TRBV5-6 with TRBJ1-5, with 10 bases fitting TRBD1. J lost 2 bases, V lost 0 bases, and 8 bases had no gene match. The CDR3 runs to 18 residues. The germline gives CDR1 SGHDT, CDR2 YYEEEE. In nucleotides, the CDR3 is TGTGCCAGCAGCTTGGAGAGGGGACAGGGGACTGGCAATCAGCCCCAGCATTTT. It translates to CASSLERGQGTGNQPQHF.